This T cell receptor (beta chain) originates from a study of T cell changes during pregnancy in multiple sclerosis. The V segment lost 7 bases and the J segment 4 bases; nucleotides outside the gene matches: 6. CDR1 and CDR2 from the germline V gene are LNHDA and SQIVND (reference sequence). This CDR3 contains 13 residues. Clones were read by immunoSEQ multiplex PCR, and TCRdb kept only the in-frame ones, dropping some. The table has about 46,000 clones, approximately 92% seen once. This clone was found once. The material sequenced was CD8+ T cells from peripheral blood mononuclear cells, taken after pregnancy. The J gene is TRBJ1-1, the V gene TRBV19; TRBD1 matches at 7 bases. This TCR was sampled from a female donor with multiple sclerosis, enrolled in a pregnancy study. The CDR3 reads CASIGGGGTEAFF. CDR3 bases: TGTGCCAGTATAGGAGGGGGCGGCACTGAAGCTTTCTTT.